One T cell receptor beta chain is described in this entry. This clonotype turned up a few times. Its antigen target is currently unknown. Base qualities are not at hand, and no much larger clone is one base apart. The record originates from a study of response to subunit inactivated influenza vaccine (dated by TCRdb to the late 2010s). With regard to the full study: Deep quantitative T cell receptor repertoire profiling was used in the study to track responses to a trivalent subunit inactivated influenza vaccine. Broader findings and caveats from the paper: According to the authors, only a limited number of new T cells may be recruited by each seasonal influenza vaccination.

Library generation was performed with RT-PCR. Instrument used: Illumina HiSeq 2500. The public sequencing data were trimmed at Q25 with fastp and processed into clonotypes with MiXCR by TCRdb, which kept only in-frame beta chains. Every entry covers one CDR3 protein and lists the most common genes and DNA from its rows. Here the sample has approximately 530,000 distinct CDR3 sequences; around 7.7% occur a single time. The ten largest clones capture roughly 13% of the sample. The sequences come from PBMCs from blood, collected less than 25 months after vaccination. The source of this sequence is a man aged 50 to 69 who received an inactivated influenza vaccine. Donor details come from another sample of the same person, matched by shared clones.

This receptor has the CDR3 CASSLRRLAEPHEQFF. The sequence in DNA is TGTGCCAGCAGCTTGCGGCGGCTAGCGGAGCCCCATGAGCAGTTCTTC. The receptor chain draws on TRBV5-6 and TRBJ2-1; TRBD2 matches 7 bases in the middle. The CDR3 runs 16 residues from the cysteine to the phenylalanine. Only CDR3 DNA is held: 48 bases, read in frame from base 1. Relative to germline, V is missing 1 base and J is missing 8 bases, with 12 bases of the junction outside any gene match. As encoded in the germline V gene, CDR1 is SGHDT while CDR2 is YYEEEE.